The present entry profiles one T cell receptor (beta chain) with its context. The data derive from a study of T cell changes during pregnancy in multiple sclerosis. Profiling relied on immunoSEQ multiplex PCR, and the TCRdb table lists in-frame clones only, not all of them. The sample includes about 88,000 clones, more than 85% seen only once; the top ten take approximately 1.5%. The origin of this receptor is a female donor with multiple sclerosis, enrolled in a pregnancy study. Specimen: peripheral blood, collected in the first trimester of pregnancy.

The CDR3 sequence is CASSLAQTSGRKGEQFF. CDR3 nucleotide sequence: TGTGCCAGCAGCTTAGCGCAGACTAGCGGGAGGAAGGGCGAGCAGTTCTTC. The rearrangement uses TRBV7-6 and TRBJ2-1; the match to TRBD2 covers 13 bases. The V gene's germline CDR1 is SGHVS and CDR2 FNYEAQ. This CDR3 has 17 amino acids. V lost 0 bases and J lost 10; bases outside the gene matches: 9.